The 26 T cell receptor beta chains below come from one sample, sequenced in a study of CD8 T cells in Susac syndrome. The RNA, roughly 0.5 to 1 ug, was put through reverse transcription using random hexamers. TCRdb itself ran the immunoSEQ multiplex PCR reads through MiXCR, one entry per CDR3 protein. The data show 150,000 or so distinct CDR3 sequences, about 96% seen once. Sequences were obtained from CD4+ T cells from PBMCs. The origin of the receptors is a human donor with Susac syndrome.

In DNA form, the CDR3 reads TGCAGCGCTTCCGGGGGCCGGGATGGCTACACCTTC. Translation: CSASGGRDGYTF. V usage is TRBV29-1 and J usage is TRBJ1-2, with a weak D call TRBD1 (6 bases). This CDR3 has 12 amino acids. The germline V gene has CDR1 SQVTM and CDR2 ANQGSEA. V lost 7 bases and J lost 6, with 15 bases in between.

The chain couples TRBV5-4 to TRBJ1-2; no reliable D call. The V end was cut by 4 bases, the J end by 7 bases, with 14 bases between. CDR3 length: 13 residues. Germline assignment: CDR1 SGHNT and CDR2 YYREEE (reference sequence). The CDR3 sequence: CASSLLIPGGYTF. In DNA, the CDR3 is TGTGCCAGCAGCCTACTCATACCGGGTGGCTACACCTTC.

The genes are TRBV12-3 or TRBV12-4 and TRBJ1-2; 7 bases map to TRBD1. V dropped 0 bases and J dropped 7; count of bases not matched to a gene: 5. The CDR3 is 14 residues long. The CDR3 is CASSLARQGGGYTF. Written as DNA, the CDR3 is TGTGCCAGCAGTTTAGCGCGACAGGGAGGTGGCTACACCTTC.

The chain links TRBV6-5 to TRBJ2-2; D is perhaps TRBD2 (6 bases). CDR3 length: 16 residues. Deletions cut 3 bases from V and 4 bases from J, with 15 bases between. The germline CDR1 and CDR2 sequences are MNHEY and SVGAGI. The CDR3 region has the DNA TGTGCCAGCAGTTATATCCACGGGGGAGGCACCGGGGAGCTGTTTTTT. Translation: CASSYIHGGGTGELFF.

V gene TRBV1 combines with J gene TRBJ2-3; the table gives TRBD1 as D, unverified against the DNA. TRBV1 is a pseudogene segment. CDR3 length: 17 residues. The chain's CDR3 is CTSSQDPVGVSLDTQYF. The DNA for the CDR3 is TGCACCAGCAGCCAAGATCCCGTGGGGGTTTCTTTAGATACGCAGTATTTT.

This clonotype was detected only a few times. V usage is TRBV3-1 and J usage is TRBJ2-5; maybe TRBD1 (6 bases). The CDR3 loop spans 12 amino acids. Germline CDR1 reads LGHDT; CDR2 reads YNNKEL (reference sequence). V shed 6 bases and J shed 5 bases, with 10 bases lying between them. The DNA for the CDR3 is TGTGCCAGCAGTCCAAGGGGGGAGACCCAGTACTTC. The encoded protein is CASSPRGETQYF.

The chain combines TRBV29-1 with TRBJ2-5; 10 bases are shared with TRBD1. V trimming: 4 bases; J trimming: 13 bases; junction bases outside the gene matches: 18. CDR1 is SQVTM, CDR2 ANQGSEA, per germline. The CDR3 covers 15 residues. The CDR3 loop reads CSVALPRDRGEERYF. CDR3 DNA: TGCAGCGTTGCCCTCCCCCGGGACAGGGGCGAGGAAAGGTACTTC.

The CDR3 nucleotides are TGTGCCATCAGGCCAGCGGGGATACAAGAGACCCAGTACTTC. Residues: CAIRPAGIQETQYF. V usage is TRBV10-3 and J usage is TRBJ2-5, with 7 positions matching TRBD2. Germline CDR1 ENHRY, CDR2 SYGVKD. The V segment lost 6 bases and the J segment 2 bases; nucleotides outside the gene matches: 6. The CDR3 covers 14 residues.

V and J are TRBV7-2 and TRBJ2-6; D remains unclear. Germline V gene data show CDR1 as SGHTA and CDR2 as FQGNSA. V was trimmed by 6 bases and J by 3 bases, leaving 15 bases between them. This CDR3 spans 16 amino acids. DNA of the CDR3: TGTGCCAGCAGAAGCCGGGCTGAACGTGGGGCCAACGTCCTGACTTTC. This gives the protein CASRSRAERGANVLTF.

The rearrangement uses TRBV9 and TRBJ2-3; the D is unclear. Trimming pared 4 bases from V and 3 bases from J, leaving 15 bases between. This CDR3 has 15 amino acids. Germline V gene lookup returns CDR1 SGDLS and CDR2 YYNGEE. The CDR3 DNA follows: TGTGCCAGCAGCTTAGGGCTCGTCCGGACAGATACGCAGTATTTT. Translating gives CASSLGLVRTDTQYF.

The rearrangement joins TRBV30 to TRBJ2-1, with a tentative D call TRBD2 (5 bases). Germline CDR1 reads GTSNPN; CDR2 reads SVGIG (reference sequence). This CDR3 is built from 17 residues. Trimming removed 0 bases at V and 5 bases at J, with 20 bases between. CDR3 amino acids: CAWSVLGIVGDHNEQFF. The CDR3 DNA reads TGTGCCTGGAGTGTACTAGGAATAGTTGGAGACCACAATGAGCAGTTCTTC.

The chain uses TRBV28 and TRBJ2-5; 11 positions match TRBD2. This CDR3 has 16 amino acids. CDR1 MDHEN and CDR2 SYDVKM come from the germline V gene. V trimming: 10 bases; J trimming: 2 bases; junction bases outside the gene matches: 12. DNA for the CDR3: TGTGCCATCCAACTGACTAGCGGGACTTTACAAGAGACCCAGTACTTC. Protein: CAIQLTSGTLQETQYF. Variable domain in full (rest from reference TRBV28 and TRBJ2-5): DVKVTQSSRYLVKRTGEKVFLECVQDMDHENMFWYRQDPGLGLRLIYFSYDVKMKEKGDIPEGYSVSREKKERFSLILESASTNQTSMYLCAIQLTSGTLQETQYFGPGTRLLVL.

This clonotype occurred once. This chain uses TRBV29-1 with TRBJ2-7; the D is unclear. There are 14 residues in the CDR3. Per germline, CDR1 SQVTM and CDR2 ANQGSEA. V lost 4 bases, J lost 0 bases, and 13 bases lay in between. The CDR3 DNA follows: TGCAGCGTTGTTGTAGGCAGTTACTCCTACGAGCAGTACTTC. Translated: CSVVVGSYSYEQYF.

The chain combines TRBV18 with TRBJ1-5, with a tentative D call TRBD1 (5 bases). Germline V gene data show CDR1 as KGHSH and CDR2 as LQKENI. The CDR3 is made up of 13 amino acids. V was pared by 3 bases and J by 9 bases, with 12 bases between. The CDR3: CASSPPGRGPQHF. CDR3 nucleotides: TGTGCCAGCTCACCTCCCGGGAGGGGGCCCCAGCATTTT.

The chain is built from TRBV4-2 and TRBJ2-6; 8 bases align to TRBD1. Trimming took 1 base from V and 1 from J; bases not matched to a gene: 3. CDR1 and CDR2 (germline): LGHNA, YNFKEQ. This CDR3 has 17 residues. CDR3 DNA: TGTGCCAGCAGCCAAGGGACAGGGTCGTCTGGGGCCAACGTCCTGACTTTC. Its protein product is CASSQGTGSSGANVLTF.

This rearrangement joins TRBV12-3 or TRBV12-4 to TRBJ2-5; 8 bases are shared with TRBD1. The CDR3 spans 15 residues. V was clipped by 5 bases and J by 4 bases; unmatched bases: 9. The CDR3 protein is CASSAQTGVGETQYF. In nucleotides, the CDR3 is TGTGCCAGCAGTGCGCAGACAGGGGTCGGAGAGACCCAGTACTTC.

This clonotype is a singleton in its sample. This sequence joins TRBV28 and TRBJ2-5; weak D call: TRBD1 (8 bases). Germline loops: CDR1 MDHEN, CDR2 SYDVKM. The V end was cut by 8 bases, the J end by 0 bases, with 16 bases between. The CDR3 length is 15 residues. The CDR3 region has the DNA TGTGCCAGCGGGGGGGGGACAGGCGACCAAGAGACCCAGTACTTC. Protein: CASGGGTGDQETQYF.

The V and J genes are TRBV3-1 and TRBJ1-1; no reliable D call. Between the trimmed V and J ends, which lost 1 base and 5 bases, there was a span of 11 bases. The germline gives CDR1 LGHDT, CDR2 YNNKEL (reference sequence). The CDR3 runs to 14 residues. CDR3 DNA: TGTGCCAGCAGCCAAGGCCCATCTATGACTGAAGCTTTCTTT. This gives the protein CASSQGPSMTEAFF.

The chain couples TRBV30 to TRBJ1-1; tentatively, D is TRBD1 (5 bases). CDR1 and CDR2 from the germline V gene are GTSNPN and SVGIG (reference sequence). V was clipped by 4 bases and J by 0 bases, with 12 bases between them. CDR3 length equals 14 residues. The CDR3 loop reads CAWTRDLVNTEAFF. Here the CDR3 DNA reads TGTGCCTGGACACGGGACTTGGTGAACACTGAAGCTTTCTTT.

The rearrangement uses TRBV4-1 and TRBJ2-1; no firm D call. The CDR3 contains 14 residues. Germline assignment: CDR1 MGHRA and CDR2 YSYEKL. Trimming removed 0 bases at V and 10 bases at J, with 13 bases between. The DNA of the CDR3 is TGCGCCAGCAGCCAAGATGTAGGCCGCAGGGAGCAGTTCTTC. This sequence encodes CASSQDVGRREQFF.

The count of this clonotype is one. The rearrangement uses TRBV11-2 and TRBJ2-7; 14 positions agree with TRBD2. This CDR3 spans 17 amino acids. Germline CDR1 SGHAT, CDR2 FQNNGV. V trimming: 5 bases; J trimming: 1 base; junction bases outside the gene matches: 7. DNA for the CDR3: TGTGCCAGCAGCCCGAGGACTAGCGGGAGGCCATCCTACGAGCAGTACTTC. This codes for CASSPRTSGRPSYEQYF.

The genes are TRBV7-2 and TRBJ1-2; tentative D call: TRBD1 (5 bases). Trimming removed 4 bases from V and 8 bases from J, with 14 bases in between. The CDR3 has 13 amino acids. Per germline, CDR1 SGHTA and CDR2 FQGNSA. The CDR3 DNA reads TGTGCCAGCAGCTACAACAGGCGGAGGGGCTACACCTTC. Translating it yields CASSYNRRRGYTF. The variable domain in full, completed from reference TRBV7-2 and TRBJ1-2, reads GAGVSQSPSNKVTEKGKDVELRCDPISGHTALYWYRQSLGQGLEFLIYFQGNSAPDKSGLPSDRFSAERTGGSVSTLTIQRTQQEDSAVYLCASSYNRRRGYTFGSGTRLTVV.

The rearrangement links TRBV6-2 or TRBV6-3 to TRBJ1-2; D gene ambiguous. There are 14 residues in the CDR3. V shed 7 bases and J shed 5 bases, with 17 bases lying between them. CDR1 and CDR2 from the germline V gene are MNHEY and SVGEGT. CDR3 coding DNA: TGTGCCAGCAACCGAGAGGCCCCGTCTTATGGCTACACCTTC. Translating gives CASNREAPSYGYTF.

The J gene is TRBJ2-5, the V gene TRBV15; no definite D call. Germline lookup yields CDR1 LNHNV and CDR2 YYDKDF (reference sequence). Trimming left V 2 bases short and J 5 bases short, with 12 bases between. The CDR3 has 14 residues. The CDR3 nucleotides read TGTGCCACCAGCAGACCGGGTCCTTTGGAGACCCAGTACTTC. Translating gives CATSRPGPLETQYF.

This chain links TRBV18 with TRBJ1-1, with TRBD1 as a possible D gene (6 bases). The CDR3 has 12 amino acids. Germline CDR1 is KGHSH and CDR2 is LQKENI. V lost 3 bases and J lost 10, with 12 bases in between. The CDR3 DNA follows: TGTGCCAGCTCACCGAACAGGGACGGAGCTTTCTTT. It codes for CASSPNRDGAFF. Full variable domain (rest looked up from reference TRBV18 and TRBJ1-1): NAGVMQNPRHLVRRRGQEARLRCSPMKGHSHVYWYRQLPEEGLKFMVYLQKENIIDESGMPKERFSAEFPKEGPSILRIQQVVRGDSAAYFCASSPNRDGAFFGQGTRLTVV.

V and J are TRBV29-1 and TRBJ2-7; TRBD1 matches at 7 bases. The CDR3 is 14 residues long. The junction had 8 bases not matched to a gene; V was cut back by 6 bases and J by 0 bases. Germline CDR1 is SQVTM and CDR2 is ANQGSEA. The CDR3 reads CSVAGTASSYEQYF. DNA for the CDR3: TGCAGCGTAGCCGGGACAGCGAGCTCCTACGAGCAGTACTTC.